Sequencing of this T cell receptor (beta chain) was carried out in a study of T cell responses to AZD1222 COVID-19 vaccine. Study results and limitations: Mostly white British, mostly female donors; authors suggested clonal diversity may be underestimated. Repertoires in all cases were sampled only once the peak T cell response had passed. Among those given AZD1222, only 6 or 7 were seropositive at baseline.

Points on this clone: Its specificity is unknown.

J gave up 3 bases and V 0 bases, and 15 bases lay outside the gene matches. The CDR3 runs 19 residues. Germline values: CDR1 SGHRS, CDR2 YFSETQ. Measured with immunoSEQ multiplex PCR; TCRdb has only the in-frame clones, and not every one. The table lists about 270,000 clones, 85% to 95% of them singletons. This TCR came from an adult who received the AZD1222 COVID-19 vaccine. The sample consisted of peripheral blood, taken 28 days after the second AZD1222 dose. This chain links TRBV5-1 with TRBJ2-1; TRBD2 aligns across 7 bases. The CDR3 loop is CASSLDRLADHYLYNEQFF. The CDR3 region has the DNA TGCGCCAGCAGCTTGGATCGGCTAGCGGACCACTACCTCTACAATGAGCAGTTCTTC.